The 25 T cell receptor beta chains in this list originate from one sample, sequenced in a study of regulatory T cells in long-lasting Graves disease. Documented time point: newly diagnosed GD, antithyroid drugs for less than 3 months. RNA extracted from PBMCs served as the sequencing template. To make TCR beta libraries, researchers used iRepertoire HTBI primers and Arm-PCR of CDR3 regions. Each CDR3 protein gets one entry after TCRdb re-called the multiplex PCR reads with MiXCR. Here the sample spans 510,000 or so distinct CDR3 sequences, around 12% being singletons. This same sample was also taken into another study, of T cells in Graves' hyperthyroidism and ophthalmopathy.

Sample: peripheral blood mononuclear cells (PBMCs), taken at new diagnosis, from a patient treated with antithyroid drugs. These receptors were obtained from a woman aged 25-40 years with Graves disease.

This clonotype showed up just a few times. This chain uses TRBV19 with TRBJ2-4, with a possible D match to TRBD2 (6 bases). The V gene's germline CDR1 is LNHDA and CDR2 SQIVND (reference sequence). The CDR3 loop spans 17 amino acids. V shed 2 bases and J shed 0 bases, with 14 bases lying between them. The CDR3 region is CASSIPGTAVAKNIQYF. DNA of the CDR3: TGTGCCAGTAGTATACCTGGGACTGCCGTAGCCAAAAACATTCAGTACTTC.

This clonotype was observed many times. The CDR3 nucleotides read TGTGCCAGCATGTCTGGAAACACCATATATTTT. Its protein is CASMSGNTIYF. This rearrangement joins TRBV28 to TRBJ1-3; D remains ambiguous. CDR3 length: 11 residues. The germline CDR1 and CDR2 sequences are MDHEN and SYDVKM. Trimming cost V 7 bases and J 1 base, with 2 bases left between them.

This clonotype appeared many times. The V and J genes are TRBV11-3 and TRBJ2-1; 7 nucleotides align to TRBD2. From germline, CDR1 is SGHNT and CDR2 YENEEA. V lost 1 base and J lost 9; bases outside the gene matches: 9. The CDR3 is made up of 15 amino acids. CDR3 sequence: CASSLVGGRISEQFF. DNA of the CDR3: TGTGCCAGCAGCTTAGTGGGCGGGAGAATAAGTGAGCAGTTCTTC.

This clonotype was observed a few times. The chain couples TRBV9 to TRBJ2-5; perhaps TRBD2 as D (6 bases). The CDR3 spans 14 residues. Germline CDR1 and CDR2: SGDLS and YYNGEE. The germline V and J ends were trimmed by 3 bases and 1 base, with 10 bases remaining between them. The CDR3 DNA reads as TGTGCCAGCAGCGCCAGGGACTTCCAAGAGACCCAGTACTTC. Amino acid sequence: CASSARDFQETQYF.

Regarding this clonotype: A far bigger clonotype differs at one base, so this is likely a read error. This sequence joins TRBV12-3 or TRBV12-4 and TRBJ2-1, with 8 bases matching TRBD1. The CDR3 has 16 residues. With V trimmed by 5 bases and J by 13 bases, 19 bases remained unmatched. The CDR3 sequence is CASSHSVDRGQETQFF. The CDR3 DNA follows: TGTGCCAGCAGTCATTCCGTAGACAGGGGCCAAGAGACCCAGTTCTTC.

The genes are TRBV12-3 or TRBV12-4 and TRBJ1-1; TRBD1 matches 12 bases. Trimming at V came to 7 bases and at J to 4 bases, leaving 16 bases not matched to a gene. The CDR3 length is 18 residues. CDR3 sequence reads: CASTRPGQGAGAFTEAFF. CDR3 DNA sequence: TGTGCCAGCACCCGACCGGGACAGGGGGCTGGGGCTTTCACTGAAGCTTTCTTT.

This clonotype has just a few counts. A far more abundant clone sits one base away, making this likely a read error. The rearrangement joins TRBV28 to TRBJ2-7; 9 bases map to TRBD2. Germline-derived CDR1 and CDR2 are MDHEN and SYDVKM. This CDR3 has 16 amino acids. The junction had 11 bases not matched to a gene; V was cut back by 1 base and J by 7 bases. In DNA form, the CDR3 reads TGTGCCAGCAGTTTATTGGGCGGGAGGGCGGACAATGAGCAGTACTTC. It yields the protein CASSLLGGRADNEQYF.

This clonotype has only a few counts. This chain joins TRBV9 and TRBJ2-1; either TRBD1 or TRBD2 may supply D (6 bases each). V was trimmed by 1 base and J by 10 bases, leaving 12 bases between them. Germline V gene lookup returns CDR1 SGDLS and CDR2 YYNGEE. The CDR3 extends over 13 amino acids. Here the CDR3 reads CASSVFQGREQFF. In DNA, the CDR3 is TGTGCCAGCAGCGTATTTCAGGGGAGGGAGCAGTTCTTC.

This clonotype was detected only a few times. The gene calls are TRBV20-1 and TRBJ2-2, with TRBD2 matching over 9 bases. Germline loops: CDR1 DFQATT, CDR2 SNEGSKA (reference sequence). After removal of 5 bases from V and 0 bases from J, the junction contained 13 bases not matched to a gene. The CDR3 consists of 18 residues. In DNA, the CDR3 is TGCAGTGCTTTTCCCGGAAGACTAGCGGCCGCGAACACCGGGGAGCTGTTTTTT. It specifies CSAFPGRLAAANTGELFF.

This clonotype appeared many times. J is TRBJ1-2 and V is TRBV2; 9 nucleotides line up with TRBD1. J lost 2 bases, V lost 6 bases, and 7 bases had no gene match. This CDR3 has 15 amino acids. Germline-derived CDR1 and CDR2 are SNHLY and FYNNEI. CDR3 protein: CASSLGQGNNYGYTF. The DNA of the CDR3 is TGTGCCAGCAGCTTGGGACAGGGAAACAACTATGGCTACACCTTC.

A remark on this clonotype: A much more abundant neighbour one base away suggests this may be a read error. The genes are TRBV15 and TRBJ1-5; D ambiguous. This CDR3 comprises 12 residues. Per the germline V gene, CDR1 is LNHNV and CDR2 is YYDKDF (reference sequence). Trimming stripped 7 bases from V and 3 bases from J, with 7 bases between. Here the CDR3 DNA reads TGTGCCACCAACACAACCAATCAGCCCCAGCATTTT. Its protein product is CATNTTNQPQHF.

This clonotype was counted between two and nine times. This chain links TRBV6-2 or TRBV6-3 with TRBJ2-2; unclear D gene. This CDR3 has 14 amino acids. Trimming cost V 5 bases and J 5 bases, with 12 bases left between them. Germline V gene sequence: CDR1 MNHEY, CDR2 SVGEGT. CDR3 in amino acids: CASSGSLPTGELFF. The CDR3 DNA sequence: TGTGCCAGCAGTGGTTCGCTGCCTACCGGGGAGCTGTTTTTT.

This clonotype was seen more than once but under ten times. The chain couples TRBV5-5 to TRBJ2-7; 10 nucleotides line up with TRBD1. After removal of 0 bases from V and 4 bases from J, the junction contained 13 bases not matched to a gene. The CDR3 has 18 residues. Germline V lookup: CDR1 SGHKS, CDR2 YYEKEE (reference sequence). CDR3 sequence reads: CASSLARYWDRGRYEQYF. CDR3 nucleotides: TGTGCCAGCAGCTTGGCCAGATACTGGGACAGGGGACGGTACGAGCAGTACTTC.

The table lists this clonotype with many counts. The chain has TRBV30 and TRBJ2-7; D may be TRBD1 (5 bases). V was clipped by 1 base and J by 2 bases, with 15 bases between them. Germline CDR1 GTSNPN, CDR2 SVGIG (reference sequence). This CDR3 comprises 15 residues. The CDR3 nucleotides are TGTGCCTGGAGTGCCTCTCGGACACACCCCTACGAGCAGTACTTC. Its protein is CAWSASRTHPYEQYF.

This clonotype was seen a few times. This is likely an artifact of a read error, given a far larger clone one base away. This chain links TRBV28 with TRBJ2-7, with D unclear. V dropped 6 bases and J dropped 3 bases, with 15 bases sitting between them. Germline-derived CDR1 and CDR2 are MDHEN and SYDVKM. The CDR3 is made up of 14 amino acids. CDR3 sequence (DNA): TGTGCCAGCAGCTTGGACCCCCGGAACTACGAGCAGTACTTC. This gives the protein CASSLDPRNYEQYF.

This clonotype was counted at least ten times. The chain joins TRBV24-1 to TRBJ2-1; 10 bases are shared with TRBD1. Germline CDR1 and CDR2: KGHDR and SFDVKD. The CDR3 length is 16 residues. V lost 5 bases and J lost 2; bases outside the gene matches: 5. The CDR3 sequence: CATSGAGQGPYNEQFF. The DNA for the CDR3 is TGTGCCACCAGTGGGGCGGGACAGGGGCCCTACAATGAGCAGTTCTTC.

With respect to this clonotype: The CDR3 does not close with the conserved phenylalanine or tryptophan, likely indicating a read error. The gene calls are TRBV28 and TRBJ2-7; tentatively, D is TRBD1 (6 bases). This CDR3 has 15 residues. Germline values: CDR1 MDHEN, CDR2 SYDVKM. Trimming took 5 bases from V and 2 from J, leaving 16 bases between them. The CDR3: CASSTLLGGTYEQYL. CDR3 DNA: TGTGCCAGCAGTACCTTATTAGGGGGAACCTACGAGCAGTACCTC.

Many counts were recorded for this clonotype. The gene calls are TRBV12-3 or TRBV12-4 and TRBJ2-3, with 7 bases matching TRBD2. The CDR3 loop spans 16 amino acids. V was clipped by 4 bases and J by 2 bases; unmatched bases: 9. The CDR3 coding sequence is TGTGCCAGCAGTTCCCCCTCGGGAGGAGACACAGATACGCAGTATTTT. Translating gives CASSSPSGGDTDTQYF.

This clonotype was seen repeatedly, ten times or more. The chain links TRBV2 to TRBJ1-6; the D gene is possibly TRBD1 (5 bases). Germline V gene data show CDR1 as SNHLY and CDR2 as FYNNEI. The V and J ends lost 8 bases and 2 bases respectively, with 13 bases between them. The CDR3 totals 15 residues. The chain's CDR3 is CASRGADTYNSPLHF. Written as DNA, the CDR3 is TGTGCCAGCCGAGGGGCCGATACCTATAATTCACCCCTCCACTTT.

The rearrangement joins TRBV2 to TRBJ2-1; D is perhaps TRBD2 (5 bases). Trimming removed 4 bases at V and 3 bases at J, with 13 bases between. The germline V gene has CDR1 SNHLY and CDR2 FYNNEI. CDR3 length equals 15 residues. The DNA for the CDR3 is TGTGCCAGCAGTGTTGGCGCGGGCCACTACAATGAGCAGTTCTTC. This sequence encodes CASSVGAGHYNEQFF.

This chain links TRBV28 with TRBJ1-2; D not resolved. The ends were cut back, 0 bases at V and 6 bases at J, with 17 bases in the middle. CDR3 length: 16 residues. The germline V gene has CDR1 MDHEN and CDR2 SYDVKM. The CDR3: CASSLWSSGLNNGYTF. The DNA of the CDR3 is TGTGCCAGCAGTTTATGGTCCTCGGGCTTAAATAATGGCTACACCTTC.

On this clonotype itself: A read error may account for a junction end that differs from germline. The rearrangement joins TRBV11-3 to TRBJ2-7; tentatively, D is TRBD1 (6 bases). This CDR3 spans 13 amino acids. Germline CDR1 is SGHNT and CDR2 is YENEEA. The CDR3, as DNA: TGTGCCAGCAGCGCCGGACAGTCCTGCGAGCAGTACTTC. Residues: CASSAGQSCEQYF.

This clonotype was counted a few times. The chain joins TRBV20-1 to TRBJ2-1; D is possibly TRBD2 (5 bases). CDR1 and CDR2 from the germline V gene are DFQATT and SNEGSKA (reference sequence). V was clipped by 1 base and J by 9 bases, with 10 bases between them. This CDR3 has 12 residues. CDR3 protein: CSARGARGEQFF. The CDR3 DNA is TGCAGTGCTAGAGGGGCCCGGGGTGAGCAGTTCTTC.

This clonotype has ten or more counts. The chain recombines TRBV10-3 with TRBJ1-4; tentative D call: TRBD1 (6 bases). V dropped 2 bases and J dropped 3 bases, with 7 bases sitting between them. The length of the CDR3 is 14 residues. Germline V lookup: CDR1 ENHRY, CDR2 SYGVKD. CDR3 protein: CAISEPGANEKLFF. The CDR3 nucleotides are TGTGCCATCAGTGAGCCAGGGGCTAATGAAAAACTGTTTTTT.

This clonotype was recorded a few times. The rearrangement links TRBV5-1 to TRBJ1-4; D is uncertain. The V gene lost 0 bases and the J gene lost 8 bases, with 14 bases spanning the gap. The CDR3 has 15 amino acids. Germline-derived CDR1 and CDR2 are SGHRS and YFSETQ. CDR3 in DNA: TGCGCCAGCAGCTTGGCCCCATCGAACGGCGAAAAACTGTTTTTT. Its protein is CASSLAPSNGEKLFF.